Listed below are T cell receptor beta chains from one sample, sequenced in a study of blood T cells in healthy people across ages. Via MiXCR, TCRdb re-called the 5' RACE reads, giving one row per CDR3 protein. The table lists over 1,200,000 distinct CDR3 sequences, around 55% of them singletons. Specimen: blood. The receptors were gathered from a man between 18 and 29 years old in good health. The CDR3 runs from the conserved cysteine through the conserved F or W. A D gene is named only where the DNA matches it firmly. A row's size may be missing; if present it is once, few, many or a size class.

15,-,TRBV20-1,TRBJ2-1,TRBD2,TGCAGTGCTAGGGGACTAGCGGGGGTGCAAAATGAGCAGTTCTTC,CSARGLAGVQNEQFF
17,-,TRBV10-1,TRBJ2-3,TRBD1,TGCGCCAGCAGTGAGTCGCGGGACAGGGGGCGCGCAGATACGCAGTATTTT,CASSESRDRGRADTQYF
15,-,TRBV12-3/TRBV12-4,TRBJ2-5,-,TGTGCCAGCAGTTTTGCCGACAGGTCGCAAGAGACCCAGTACTTC,CASSFADRSQETQYF
11,-,TRBV30,TRBJ2-5,-,TGTGCCTGGGTCGAGACCTACAAGCAGTACTTC,CAWVETYKQYF
13,-,TRBV24-1,TRBJ2-5,-,TGTGCCACCCCGGTGTGGGACCAAGAGACCCAGTACTTC,CATPVWDQETQYF
18,-,TRBV9,TRBJ2-7,TRBD2,TGTGCCAGCAGCGGAGCCCCCGCGACTAGCGGGGGGGCCTACGAGCAGTACTTC,CASSGAPATSGGAYEQYF
15,-,TRBV6-1,TRBJ2-1,TRBD2,TGTGCCAGCAGTGTAGGTGGGGGGGGCTACAATGAGCAGTTCTTC,CASSVGGGGYNEQFF
15,few,TRBV6-1,TRBJ2-1,TRBD2,TGTGCCAGCAGTGCTGGGACTAGCGGGAGCGATGAGCAGTTCTTC,CASSAGTSGSDEQFF
11,few,TRBV20-1,TRBJ2-7,-,TGCAGTGCTACGGGTTGGGACGAGCAGTACTTC,CSATGWDEQYF
15,-,TRBV4-1,TRBJ2-7,-,TGCGCCAGCAGCCAAGCAGGTTCCTCCTCCTACGAGCAGTACTTC,CASSQAGSSSYEQYF
18,-,TRBV25-1,TRBJ2-5,-,TGTGCCAGCAGTGAGGGGAGAACAGGACGGGGAAGTCGAGAGACCCAGTACTTC,CASSEGRTGRGSRETQYF
14,-,TRBV20-1,TRBJ2-3,-,TGCAGTGCTAGAGATGGGGAAGGGTCTGATACGCAGTATTTT,CSARDGEGSDTQYF
11,-,TRBV6-5,TRBJ1-2,-,TGTGCCAGCAGGGACCAAGGCGGCTACACCTTC,CASRDQGGYTF
16,-,TRBV11-2,TRBJ2-2,-,TGTGCCAGCAGCCATGAACAGGGATTAGGGACCGGGGAGCTGTTTTTT,CASSHEQGLGTGELFF
15,-,TRBV5-1,TRBJ2-3,-,TGCGCCAGCAGCTTGCGGCAGGGGTATACAGATACGCAGTATTTT,CASSLRQGYTDTQYF
15,few,TRBV7-2,TRBJ2-5,-,TGTGCCAGCAGTTTTCAACAGTCTAGAGAAGAGACCCAGTACTTC,CASSFQQSREETQYF
13,-,TRBV30,TRBJ2-2,TRBD2,TGTGCCTGGAATGAGCGGGGCACCGGGGAGCTGTTTTTT,CAWNERGTGELFF
13,few,TRBV6-5,TRBJ2-1,-,TGTGCCAGCACTACAGGCCCCTACAATGAGCAGTTCTTC,CASTTGPYNEQFF